The TCR beta chain described here comes from a study of cytomegalovirus exposure and HLA in healthy donors. For the study at large: Unique TCRs from HLA-typed donors, about 78 million of them, were held in an early data release.

Of note for this clone: Its target is unknown.

PCR amplification relied on 60 Vbeta primers (plus 13 Jbeta primers). TCRdb's copy holds only in-frame clones and misses some; the assay was immunoSEQ multiplex PCR. The repertoire table contains about 190,000 clones. General study findings and limits: Compared with the roughly 670-donor mean, an Asian-associated ancestry cluster reportedly had fewer N-insertions, according to a later analysis. Most TCRs appeared rarely, but some public TCRs recurred in many donors.

With 0 bases removed from V and 0 bases from J, the gap between germline ends came to 4 bases. Germline lookup yields CDR1 KGHSH and CDR2 LQKENI. The CDR3 totals 14 residues. The source of this sequence is a man aged 25-45 years in good health and CMV-seronegative. Material for sequencing was PBMCs. The chain joins TRBV18 to TRBJ2-3, with D hard to call. The CDR3: CASSPPSSTDTQYF. CDR3 coding DNA: TGTGCCAGCTCACCACCCTCTAGCACAGATACGCAGTATTTT.